A single sample is the source of the 27 T cell receptor beta chains below, sequenced in a study of blood T cell repertoires in COVID-19. Using immunoSEQ multiplex PCR, the repertoire was profiled, and TCRdb retains in-frame clones only, with some absent. The sample lists 250,000 to 300,000 clones; more than 85% were seen once. The sample taken for sequencing was peripheral blood. The source is an older woman with COVID-19, enrolled during active disease.

The chain joins TRBV5-6 to TRBJ2-1, with 10 bases lining up with TRBD1. This CDR3 is built from 15 residues. V lost 5 bases and J lost 5; bases outside the gene matches: 7. Germline assignment: CDR1 SGHDT and CDR2 YYEEEE. Written as DNA, the CDR3 is TGTGCCAGCAGTCGGCCGGGACAGGGGAACAATGAGCAGTTCTTC. Translation: CASSRPGQGNNEQFF.

This sequence joins TRBV4-1 and TRBJ2-3; 7 nucleotides match TRBD1. The V segment lost 0 bases and the J segment 2 bases; nucleotides outside the gene matches: 5. The CDR3 is 16 amino acids. The germline V gene encodes CDR1 MGHRA and CDR2 YSYEKL. CDR3: CASSQEQDRFTDTQYF. CDR3 DNA: TGCGCCAGCAGCCAAGAACAGGACAGGTTCACAGATACGCAGTATTTT.

V is TRBV21-1 and J is TRBJ2-1; the tabulated D call, TRBD2, remains unverified against the DNA. TRBV21-1 is a pseudogene locus. The CDR3 runs 18 residues. Here the CDR3 DNA reads TGTGCCAGCAGCAAGGGGCAGGGAAGACTAGCGGTCTACAATGAGCAGTTCTTC. This codes for CASSKGQGRLAVYNEQFF.

In its sample, this clone was seen once. This chain links TRBV7-2 with TRBJ2-7; D not certain. Germline assignment: CDR1 SGHTA and CDR2 FQGNSA. V lost 5 bases and J lost 6, with 11 bases in between. The CDR3 has 12 amino acids. The CDR3 sequence is CASSPQRSEQYF. The CDR3 DNA sequence: TGTGCCAGCAGCCCCCAGAGGTCCGAGCAGTACTTC.

V and J are TRBV4-3 and TRBJ2-6; 12 positions match TRBD2. With V trimmed by 2 bases and J by 0 bases, 5 bases remained unmatched. CDR1 LGHNA and CDR2 YSLEER come from the germline V gene. CDR3 length: 19 amino acids. The DNA for the CDR3 is TGCGCCAGCAGCCAACCGGGACTAGCGGGTTCCTCTGGGGCCAACGTCCTGACTTTC. Its translation: CASSQPGLAGSSGANVLTF.

This chain uses TRBV9 with TRBJ1-3; D may be TRBD1 (5 bases). The germline gives CDR1 SGDLS, CDR2 YYNGEE. The CDR3 sequence is 16 residues long. V lost 3 bases to trimming and J lost 0 bases, with 13 bases between them. In nucleotides, the CDR3 is TGTGCCAGCAGCGGGTGGGGCGGCAACTCTGGAAACACCATATATTTT. Protein sequence: CASSGWGGNSGNTIYF.

J is TRBJ1-1 and V is TRBV14, with TRBD1 identical over 8 bases. CDR3 length: 16 amino acids. Trimming took 0 bases from V and 6 from J; bases not matched to a gene: 9. Germline CDR1 is SGHDN and CDR2 is FVKESK. The CDR3 DNA reads TGTGCCAGCAGCCAAGATCGCGGACAGGGTCAATCTGAAGCTTTCTTT. Translating it yields CASSQDRGQGQSEAFF.

This clone occurred once. The chain carries TRBV2 and TRBJ2-7; 9 bases align to TRBD2. The CDR3 extends over 15 amino acids. V lost 5 bases and J lost 3; bases outside the gene matches: 8. Per the germline V gene, CDR1 is SNHLY and CDR2 is FYNNEI. CDR3 nucleotide sequence: TGTGCCAGCAGTAGAGCTAGCGGGAATCTCTACGAGCAGTACTTC. Translated: CASSRASGNLYEQYF.

The chain has TRBV19 and TRBJ2-1; 9 bases are shared with TRBD1. The CDR3 is made up of 14 amino acids. Germline V lookup: CDR1 LNHDA, CDR2 SQIVND (reference sequence). V shed 3 bases, J shed 4 bases, and the junction held 1 base outside the gene matches. In DNA form, the CDR3 reads TGTGCCAGTAGTATGGGACAGGGATACAATGAGCAGTTCTTC. Encoded protein: CASSMGQGYNEQFF.

V gene TRBV7-9 combines with J gene TRBJ2-5; 7 nucleotides agree with TRBD1. Germline values: CDR1 SEHNR, CDR2 FQNEAQ (reference sequence). Trimming took 8 bases from V and 5 from J; bases not matched to a gene: 11. CDR3 length equals 14 residues. CDR3 loop: CASGDHRGRETQYF. In DNA, the CDR3 is TGTGCCAGCGGGGACCACAGGGGTCGCGAGACCCAGTACTTC.

The chain carries TRBV11-2 and TRBJ2-5; 8 bases fit TRBD1. The CDR3 length is 14 residues. V shed 4 bases and J 2 bases; nucleotides not matched to a gene: 3. CDR1 is SGHAT and CDR2 is FQNNGV in the germline V gene. The CDR3 nucleotides read TGTGCCAGCAGCTCAACAGGGGGGCAAGAGACCCAGTACTTC. Amino acid sequence: CASSSTGGQETQYF.

This rearrangement joins TRBV28 to TRBJ1-1; the match to TRBD1 covers 9 bases. The CDR3 runs to 12 residues. Germline CDR1 MDHEN, CDR2 SYDVKM. V was pared by 6 bases and J by 11 bases, with 7 bases of the junction left unmatched. The CDR3: CASRDGDRAAFF. Here the CDR3 DNA reads TGTGCCAGCAGAGACGGGGACAGGGCGGCTTTCTTT.

This chain joins TRBV29-1 and TRBJ2-7; tentatively, D is TRBD1 (5 bases). The CDR3 loop spans 14 amino acids. Germline-derived CDR1 and CDR2 are SQVTM and ANQGSEA. The V end lost 2 bases, the J end lost 3 bases, and 14 bases lay between the germline ends. The CDR3 DNA sequence: TGCAGCGTTGAACTTCCAGGGAAATTCTACGAGCAGTACTTC. Amino acids: CSVELPGKFYEQYF.

V usage is TRBV6-6 and J usage is TRBJ2-1; 9 nucleotides agree with TRBD2. From germline, CDR1 is MNHNY and CDR2 SVGAGI (reference sequence). This CDR3 is 16 amino acids long. The V and J ends lost 2 bases and 5 bases, in that order; junction bases with no gene match: 7. The CDR3 is CASSYRREGRHNEQFF. The CDR3, as DNA: TGTGCCAGCAGTTACCGGCGGGAGGGCCGTCACAATGAGCAGTTCTTC.

V and J are TRBV7-2 and TRBJ2-1; the D is unclear. V was shortened by 5 bases and J by 0 bases, with 8 bases between the two germline ends. Germline lookup yields CDR1 SGHTA and CDR2 FQGNSA. The CDR3 contains 14 residues. Written as DNA, the CDR3 is TGTGCCAGCAGCCAAAGGAGCTCCTACAATGAGCAGTTCTTC. It yields the protein CASSQRSSYNEQFF.

This sequence joins TRBV5-1 and TRBJ1-2; D is possibly TRBD1 (5 bases). This CDR3 is 16 amino acids long. The V and J ends lost 0 bases and 7 bases respectively, with 19 bases between them. Germline loops: CDR1 SGHRS, CDR2 YFSETQ. Written as DNA, the CDR3 is TGCGCCAGCAGCTTGGAGCTAGACAGCTACGCGTTTGGCTACACCTTC. It is translated as CASSLELDSYAFGYTF.

The chain links TRBV28 to TRBJ2-1; D is possibly TRBD2 (5 bases). The V end was cut by 4 bases, the J end by 14 bases, with 15 bases between. CDR1 and CDR2 from the germline V gene are MDHEN and SYDVKM. This CDR3 contains 12 residues. The CDR3 DNA follows: TGTGCCAGCAGTTCGGGATCGAGAATGGAGTTCTTC. Protein: CASSSGSRMEFF. The full variable domain, completed using reference TRBV28 and TRBJ2-1, is DVKVTQSSRYLVKRTGEKVFLECVQDMDHENMFWYRQDPGLGLRLIYFSYDVKMKEKGDIPEGYSVSREKKERFSLILESASTNQTSMYLCASSSGSRMEFFGPGTRLTVL.

This chain links TRBV10-3 with TRBJ2-5, with TRBD2 identical over 11 bases. Per the germline V gene, CDR1 is ENHRY and CDR2 is SYGVKD. The CDR3 has 16 amino acids. V lost 0 bases and J lost 5; bases outside the gene matches: 5. CDR3 in amino acids: CAISESVAGGVETQYF. The DNA for the CDR3 is TGTGCCATCAGTGAGTCAGTAGCGGGAGGGGTGGAGACCCAGTACTTC.

The rearrangement joins TRBV5-1 to TRBJ2-3, with 7 bases aligning to TRBD1. The CDR3 spans 15 residues. CDR1 is SGHRS and CDR2 is YFSETQ in the germline V gene. V shed 0 bases and J 2 bases; nucleotides not matched to a gene: 3. The CDR3 loop reads CASSLAGQLTDTQYF. DNA for the CDR3: TGCGCCAGCAGCTTGGCGGGACAGCTCACAGATACGCAGTATTTT.

V and J are TRBV6-6 and TRBJ1-6; the D gene is possibly TRBD1 (6 bases). This CDR3 contains 15 residues. V gave up 2 bases and J gave up 7 bases, with 12 bases separating them. The germline V gene has CDR1 MNHNY and CDR2 SVGAGI (reference sequence). CDR3 sequence: CASSYGFQGNSPLHF. CDR3 sequence (DNA): TGTGCCAGCAGTTACGGGTTTCAGGGGAATTCACCCCTCCACTTT.

V gene TRBV9 combines with J gene TRBJ1-1; 7 bases are a match to TRBD1. With V trimmed by 3 bases and J by 4 bases, 6 bases remained unmatched. Germline lookup yields CDR1 SGDLS and CDR2 YYNGEE. CDR3 size: 14 residues. CDR3 loop: CASSGPRGRTEAFF. The CDR3 nucleotides read TGTGCCAGCAGCGGTCCAAGGGGGCGCACTGAAGCTTTCTTT.

This chain uses TRBV21-1 with TRBJ2-4; the table's D call of TRBD2 was not tested on the DNA. TRBV21-1 is flagged as a pseudogene. This CDR3 comprises 14 residues. CDR3 DNA: TGTGCCAGCAGCGTGGGACTAGCCAAAAACATTCAGTACTTC. Translating gives CASSVGLAKNIQYF.

V usage is TRBV10-2 and J usage is TRBJ2-1; 7 nucleotides line up with TRBD2. V lost 10 bases to trimming and J lost 3 bases; unmatched junction nucleotides: 9. Germline lookup yields CDR1 WSHSY and CDR2 SAAADI. The CDR3 is made up of 14 amino acids. Here the CDR3 DNA reads TGCGCCACCTCACGGCGGGACTACTACAATGAGCAGTTCTTC. It translates to CATSRRDYYNEQFF.

The chain carries TRBV12-3 or TRBV12-4 and TRBJ1-1; D remains unclear. The CDR3 is made up of 13 amino acids. V lost 5 bases and J lost 5, with 12 bases in between. The DNA of the CDR3 is TGTGCCAGCAGTCCTAAGAGGTGGACTGAAGCTTTCTTT. Translating it yields CASSPKRWTEAFF.

J is TRBJ2-1 and V is TRBV9; TRBD2 matches 12 bases. Trimming took 3 bases from V and 9 from J; bases not matched to a gene: 4. The CDR3 covers 14 residues. Germline assignment: CDR1 SGDLS and CDR2 YYNGEE. The CDR3, as DNA: TGTGCCAGCAGCGGACTAGCGGGAGTGGGTGAGCAGTTCTTC. Protein product: CASSGLAGVGEQFF.

The count of this clone is one. The rearrangement uses TRBV6-5 and TRBJ2-7, with 7 bases lining up with TRBD1. The CDR3 is made up of 15 amino acids. Trimming took 6 bases from V and 3 from J; bases not matched to a gene: 11. The V gene's germline CDR1 is MNHEY and CDR2 SVGAGI. CDR3 sequence: CASRKAWDSYYEQYF. For the CDR3, the DNA is TGTGCCAGCAGGAAGGCGTGGGACAGCTACTACGAGCAGTACTTC.

The chain carries TRBV2 and TRBJ2-5; TRBD1 matches 9 bases. The V gene end was trimmed by 1 base and the J gene end by 4 bases; junction bases not matched to a gene: 7. The CDR3 spans 16 residues. The V gene's germline CDR1 is SNHLY and CDR2 FYNNEI. In DNA, the CDR3 is TGTGCCAGCAGTGAAGGATGGGACAGGGTTGGAGAGACCCAGTACTTC. This codes for CASSEGWDRVGETQYF.